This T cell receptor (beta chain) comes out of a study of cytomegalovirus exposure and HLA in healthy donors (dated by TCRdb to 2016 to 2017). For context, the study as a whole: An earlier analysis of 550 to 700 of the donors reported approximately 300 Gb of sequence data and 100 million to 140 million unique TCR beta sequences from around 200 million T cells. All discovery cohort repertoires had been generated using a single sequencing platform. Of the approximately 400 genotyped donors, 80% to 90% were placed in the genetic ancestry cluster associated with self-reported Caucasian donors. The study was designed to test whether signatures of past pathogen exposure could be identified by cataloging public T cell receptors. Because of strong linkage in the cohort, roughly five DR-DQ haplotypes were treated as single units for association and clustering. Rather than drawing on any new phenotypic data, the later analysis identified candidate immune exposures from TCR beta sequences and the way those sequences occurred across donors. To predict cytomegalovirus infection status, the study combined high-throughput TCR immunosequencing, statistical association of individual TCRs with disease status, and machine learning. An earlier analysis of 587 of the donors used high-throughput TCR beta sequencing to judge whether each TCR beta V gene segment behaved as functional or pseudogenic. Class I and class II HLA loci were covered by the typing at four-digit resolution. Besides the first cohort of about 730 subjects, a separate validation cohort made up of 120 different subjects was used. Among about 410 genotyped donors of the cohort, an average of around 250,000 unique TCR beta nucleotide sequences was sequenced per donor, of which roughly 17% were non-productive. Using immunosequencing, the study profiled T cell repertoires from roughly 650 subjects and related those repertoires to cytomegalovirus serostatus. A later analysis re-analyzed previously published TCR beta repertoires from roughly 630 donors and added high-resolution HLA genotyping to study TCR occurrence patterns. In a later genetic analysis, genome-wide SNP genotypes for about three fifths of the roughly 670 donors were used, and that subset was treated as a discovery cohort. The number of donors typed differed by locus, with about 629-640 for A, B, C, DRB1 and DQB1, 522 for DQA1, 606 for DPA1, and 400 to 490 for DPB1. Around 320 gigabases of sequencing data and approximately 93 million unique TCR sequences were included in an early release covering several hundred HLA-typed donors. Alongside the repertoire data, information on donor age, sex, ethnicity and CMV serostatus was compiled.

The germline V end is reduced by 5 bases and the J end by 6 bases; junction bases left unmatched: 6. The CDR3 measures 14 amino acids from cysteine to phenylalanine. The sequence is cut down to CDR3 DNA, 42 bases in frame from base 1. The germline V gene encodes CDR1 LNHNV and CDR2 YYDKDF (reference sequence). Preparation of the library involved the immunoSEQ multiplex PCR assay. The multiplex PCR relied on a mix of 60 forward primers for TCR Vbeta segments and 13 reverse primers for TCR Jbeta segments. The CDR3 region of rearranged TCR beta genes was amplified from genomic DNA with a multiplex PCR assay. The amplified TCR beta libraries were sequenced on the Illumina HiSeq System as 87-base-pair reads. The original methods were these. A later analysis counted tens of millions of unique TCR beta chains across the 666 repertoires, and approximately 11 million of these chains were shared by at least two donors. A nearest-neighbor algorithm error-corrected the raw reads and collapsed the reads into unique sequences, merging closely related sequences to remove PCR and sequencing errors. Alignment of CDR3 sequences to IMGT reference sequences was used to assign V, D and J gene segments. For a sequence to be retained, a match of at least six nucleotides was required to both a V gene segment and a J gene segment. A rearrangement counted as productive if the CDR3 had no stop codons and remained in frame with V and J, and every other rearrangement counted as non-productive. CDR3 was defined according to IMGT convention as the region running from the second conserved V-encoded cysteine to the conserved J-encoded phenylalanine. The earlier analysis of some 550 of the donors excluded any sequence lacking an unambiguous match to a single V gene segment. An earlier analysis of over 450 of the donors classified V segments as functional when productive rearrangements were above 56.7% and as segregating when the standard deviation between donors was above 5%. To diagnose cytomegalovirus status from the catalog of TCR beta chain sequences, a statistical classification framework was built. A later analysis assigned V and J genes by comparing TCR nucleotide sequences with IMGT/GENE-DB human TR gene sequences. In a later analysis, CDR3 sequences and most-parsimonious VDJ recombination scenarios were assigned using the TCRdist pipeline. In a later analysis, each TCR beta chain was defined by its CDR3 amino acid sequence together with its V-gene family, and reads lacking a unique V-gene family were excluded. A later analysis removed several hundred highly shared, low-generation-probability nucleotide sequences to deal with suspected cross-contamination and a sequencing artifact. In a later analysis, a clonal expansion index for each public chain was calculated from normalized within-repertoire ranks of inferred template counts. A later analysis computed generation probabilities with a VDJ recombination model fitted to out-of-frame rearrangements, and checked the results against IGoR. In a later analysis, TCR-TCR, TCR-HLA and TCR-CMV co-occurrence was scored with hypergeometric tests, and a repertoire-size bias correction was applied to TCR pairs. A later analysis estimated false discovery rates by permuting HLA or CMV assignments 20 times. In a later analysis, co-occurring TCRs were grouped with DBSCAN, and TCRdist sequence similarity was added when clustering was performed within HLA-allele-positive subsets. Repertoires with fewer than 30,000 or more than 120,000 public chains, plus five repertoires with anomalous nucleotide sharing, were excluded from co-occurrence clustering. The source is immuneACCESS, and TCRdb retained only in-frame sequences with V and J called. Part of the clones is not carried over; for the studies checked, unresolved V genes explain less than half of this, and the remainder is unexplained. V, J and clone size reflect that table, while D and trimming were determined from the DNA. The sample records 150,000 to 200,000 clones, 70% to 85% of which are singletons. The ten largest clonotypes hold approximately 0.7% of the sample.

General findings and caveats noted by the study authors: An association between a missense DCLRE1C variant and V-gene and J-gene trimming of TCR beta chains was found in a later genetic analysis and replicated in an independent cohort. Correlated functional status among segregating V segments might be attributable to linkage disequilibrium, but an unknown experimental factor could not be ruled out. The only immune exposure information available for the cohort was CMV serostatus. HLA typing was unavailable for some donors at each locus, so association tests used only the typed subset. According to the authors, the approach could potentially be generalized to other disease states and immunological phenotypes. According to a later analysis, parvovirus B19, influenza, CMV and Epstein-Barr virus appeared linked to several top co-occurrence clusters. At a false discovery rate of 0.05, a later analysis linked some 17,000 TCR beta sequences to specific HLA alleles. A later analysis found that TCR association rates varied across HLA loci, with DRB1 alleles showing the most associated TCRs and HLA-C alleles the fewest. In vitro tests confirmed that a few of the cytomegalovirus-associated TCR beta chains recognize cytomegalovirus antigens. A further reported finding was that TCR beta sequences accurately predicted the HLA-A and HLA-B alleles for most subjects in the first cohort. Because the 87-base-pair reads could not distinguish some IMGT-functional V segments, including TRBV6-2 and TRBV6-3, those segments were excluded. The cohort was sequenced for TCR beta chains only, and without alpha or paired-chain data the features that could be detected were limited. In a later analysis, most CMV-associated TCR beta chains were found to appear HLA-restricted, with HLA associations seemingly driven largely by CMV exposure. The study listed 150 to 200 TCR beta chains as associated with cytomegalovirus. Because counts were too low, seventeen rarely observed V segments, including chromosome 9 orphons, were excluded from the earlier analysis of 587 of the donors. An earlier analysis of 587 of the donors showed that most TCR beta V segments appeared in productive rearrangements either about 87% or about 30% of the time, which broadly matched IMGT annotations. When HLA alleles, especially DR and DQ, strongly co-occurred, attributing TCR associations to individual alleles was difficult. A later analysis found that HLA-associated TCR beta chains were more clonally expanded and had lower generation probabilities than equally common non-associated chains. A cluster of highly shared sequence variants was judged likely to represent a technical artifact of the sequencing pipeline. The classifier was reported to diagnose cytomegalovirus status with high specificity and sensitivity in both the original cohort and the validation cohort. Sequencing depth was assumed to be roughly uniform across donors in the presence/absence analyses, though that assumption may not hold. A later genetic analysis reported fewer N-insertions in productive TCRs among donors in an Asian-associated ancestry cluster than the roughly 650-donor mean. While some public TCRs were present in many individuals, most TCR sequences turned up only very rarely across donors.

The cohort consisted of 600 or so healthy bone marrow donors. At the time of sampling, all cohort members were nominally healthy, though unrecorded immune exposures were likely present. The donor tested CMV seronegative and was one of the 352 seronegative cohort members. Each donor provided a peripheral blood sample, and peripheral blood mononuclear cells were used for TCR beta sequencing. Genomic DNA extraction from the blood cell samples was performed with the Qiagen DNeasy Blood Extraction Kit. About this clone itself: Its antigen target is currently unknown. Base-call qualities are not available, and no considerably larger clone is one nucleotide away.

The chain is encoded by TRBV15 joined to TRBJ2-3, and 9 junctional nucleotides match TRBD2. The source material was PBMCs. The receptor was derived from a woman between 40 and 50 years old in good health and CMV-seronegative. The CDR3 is CATSLAGGPDTQYF. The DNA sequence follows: TGTGCCACCAGCTTGGCGGGAGGGCCGGATACGCAGTATTTT.